The 2 T cell receptor beta chains given below trace back to one sample, sequenced in a study of identical twins. TCRdb independently ran MiXCR on the 5' RACE reads; one entry per CDR3 protein. The table records around 340,000 distinct CDR3 sequences, 9% of them present only once. The specimen sequenced was naive T cells sorted from blood. The receptors derive from a woman between 50 and 59 years old in good health.

This clonotype has at least ten counts. An end of the junction does not agree with germline; a read error may underlie this. The chain recombines TRBV20-1 with TRBJ1-4; 7 positions match TRBD1. Per the germline V gene, CDR1 is DFQATT and CDR2 is SNEGSKA (reference sequence). The CDR3 is 14 amino acids. The CDR3 DNA reads TGCAGTGCGAGAGGGGGCAGGGGTGATGAAAAACTGTTTTTT. Amino acid sequence: CSARGGRGDEKLFF.

The chain joins TRBV5-4 to TRBJ1-1; D unclear. The V gene's germline CDR1 is SGHNT and CDR2 YYREEE (reference sequence). The CDR3 totals 16 residues. The V gene lost 2 bases and the J gene lost 0 bases, with 14 bases spanning the gap. The CDR3 spells CASSFEPPRMNTEAFF. In DNA form, the CDR3 reads TGTGCCAGCAGCTTCGAACCCCCCCGTATGAACACTGAAGCTTTCTTT.